These T cell receptor beta chains were read from a single sample in a study of shared clonotypes between healthy human individuals. Clones were read by immunoSEQ multiplex PCR, and TCRdb kept only the in-frame ones, dropping some. The sample consists of about 800,000 clones, 90% to 97% of them appearing once. Sequencing was carried out using naive CD8+ T cells sorted from blood. The receptors stem from a man aged 25-45 years in good health. Each CDR3 is given with its conserved first and last residue. Fields, in order: J gene, clone size, D gene, V gene, CDR3 DNA, CDR3 protein. A D gene is named only where the DNA matches it firmly. A row's size may be missing; if present it is once, few, many or a size class.

j_call: TRBJ2-5
clone_size: -
d_call: TRBD2
v_call: TRBV7-2
cdr3_nt: TGTGCCAGCAGCCACCTAGCGGGCTACCAAGAGACCCAGTACTTC
cdr3_aa: CASSHLAGYQETQYF

j_call: TRBJ2-7
clone_size: -
d_call: -
v_call: TRBV9
cdr3_nt: TGTGCCAGCAGCGGACGGCCCGGGGAGCAGTACTTC
cdr3_aa: CASSGRPGEQYF

j_call: TRBJ1-3
clone_size: once
d_call: -
v_call: TRBV11-1
cdr3_nt: TGTGCCAGCAGCGCAGTGAGAGGGGCCAACTCTGGAAACACCATATATTTT
cdr3_aa: CASSAVRGANSGNTIYF

j_call: TRBJ1-1
clone_size: -
d_call: -
v_call: TRBV28
cdr3_nt: TGTGCCAGCAGTAGTTCTCAGGGATTCGAGAACACTGAAGCTTTCTTT
cdr3_aa: CASSSSQGFENTEAFF

j_call: TRBJ2-1
clone_size: -
d_call: TRBD1
v_call: TRBV4-3
cdr3_nt: TGCGCCAGCAGCCAAGATCGGGGGACAGGCTCCTACAATGAGCAGTTCTTC
cdr3_aa: CASSQDRGTGSYNEQFF

j_call: TRBJ2-5
clone_size: -
d_call: -
v_call: TRBV7-9
cdr3_nt: TGTGCCAGCAGCCCACCGGATACTAGAGGGGAGACCCAGTACTTC
cdr3_aa: CASSPPDTRGETQYF

j_call: TRBJ2-1
clone_size: -
d_call: -
v_call: TRBV11-3
cdr3_nt: TGTGCCAGCAGCCAACCAGGGAGTTGGGACAATGAGCAGTTCTTC
cdr3_aa: CASSQPGSWDNEQFF

j_call: TRBJ2-7
clone_size: -
d_call: TRBD2
v_call: TRBV15
cdr3_nt: TGTGCCACCAGCAGCCAGACTAGCGGGAGTCTTGGTATTCTATACGAGCAGTACTTC
cdr3_aa: CATSSQTSGSLGILYEQYF

j_call: TRBJ2-1
clone_size: -
d_call: -
v_call: TRBV5-1
cdr3_nt: TGCGCCAGCAGCCCCTTCGAGGCGAGCTCCTACAATGAGCAGTTCTTC
cdr3_aa: CASSPFEASSYNEQFF

j_call: TRBJ2-1
clone_size: once
d_call: -
v_call: TRBV9
cdr3_nt: TGTGCCAGCAGCGTAGAGGGGGGGCCCTCCTACAATGAGCAGTTCTTC
cdr3_aa: CASSVEGGPSYNEQFF

j_call: TRBJ2-1
clone_size: -
d_call: -
v_call: TRBV5-1
cdr3_nt: TGCGCCAGCAGCTTTAGGACTGCCTACAATGAGCAGTTCTTC
cdr3_aa: CASSFRTAYNEQFF

j_call: TRBJ2-4
clone_size: -
d_call: -
v_call: TRBV13
cdr3_nt: TGTGCCAGCAGCCACAATCTTGACAGTAAATTGTACTTC
cdr3_aa: CASSHNLDSKLYF

j_call: TRBJ1-3
clone_size: -
d_call: -
v_call: TRBV5-1
cdr3_nt: TGCGCCAGCAGCTTGGACATTAACACTGGAAACACCATATATTTT
cdr3_aa: CASSLDINTGNTIYF

j_call: TRBJ2-7
clone_size: -
d_call: -
v_call: TRBV28
cdr3_nt: TGTGCCAGCAGTCTAGTGTACGAGCAGTACTTC
cdr3_aa: CASSLVYEQYF

j_call: TRBJ2-3
clone_size: -
d_call: TRBD2
v_call: TRBV2
cdr3_nt: TGTGCCAGCAGTGAAGGGCCTAGCGGAAACACAGATACGCAGTATTTT
cdr3_aa: CASSEGPSGNTDTQYF

j_call: TRBJ2-6
clone_size: -
d_call: -
v_call: TRBV15
cdr3_nt: TGTGCCACCAGCAGAGTCGTTACCCGACACCTCTCTGGGGCCAACGTCCTGACTTTC
cdr3_aa: CATSRVVTRHLSGANVLTF

j_call: TRBJ2-1
clone_size: -
d_call: -
v_call: TRBV29-1
cdr3_nt: TGCAGCGTTGAAGGGGCAGGGACCTTGCGAGATGAGCAGTTCTTC
cdr3_aa: CSVEGAGTLRDEQFF

j_call: TRBJ1-2
clone_size: -
d_call: -
v_call: TRBV2
cdr3_nt: TGTGCCAGCAGTGGCAGGCCGGACTATGGCTACACCTTC
cdr3_aa: CASSGRPDYGYTF

j_call: TRBJ2-7
clone_size: -
d_call: TRBD2
v_call: TRBV6-1
cdr3_nt: TGTGCCAGCAGTGGGACTAGCGGGAGGTATCACGAGCAGTACTTC
cdr3_aa: CASSGTSGRYHEQYF

j_call: TRBJ2-3
clone_size: -
d_call: -
v_call: TRBV14
cdr3_nt: TGTGCCAGCAGCCACTTTAAGATAACGGGCGGGTCTAGCACAGATACGCAGTATTTT
cdr3_aa: CASSHFKITGGSSTDTQYF

j_call: TRBJ1-5
clone_size: -
d_call: TRBD1
v_call: TRBV27
cdr3_nt: TGTGCCAGCAGTTTATCGGCAGGGGGAAGCAATCAGCCCCAGCATTTT
cdr3_aa: CASSLSAGGSNQPQHF

j_call: TRBJ2-7
clone_size: -
d_call: -
v_call: TRBV21-1
cdr3_nt: TGTGCCAGCACCTTTCTCCTTTGGACAGTCTACGAGCAGTACTTC
cdr3_aa: CASTFLLWTVYEQYF